Presented here are 2 T cell receptor beta chains from one specimen sequenced in a study of cytomegalovirus exposure and HLA in healthy donors. The repertoire was sequenced with immunoSEQ multiplex PCR; TCRdb's copy has only in-frame clones and lacks some. There are around 70,000 clones in the sample; 85% to 95% occur only once, and about 1.9% lies in the top ten. Sequencing used PBMCs. All receptors come from a woman aged 18 to 35 in good health and CMV-seropositive.

The chain joins TRBV30 to TRBJ1-2, with D maybe TRBD1 (6 bases). Between the trimmed V and J ends, which lost 0 bases and 4 bases, there was a span of 9 bases. CDR1 and CDR2 (germline): GTSNPN, SVGIG (reference sequence). The CDR3 length is 13 residues. The CDR3 DNA reads as TGTGCCTGGAGTGTACAGGGCAGCTATGGCTACACCTTC. This translates into CAWSVQGSYGYTF.

The V gene is TRBV30, the J gene TRBJ1-3; tentative D call: TRBD1 (6 bases). From germline, CDR1 is GTSNPN and CDR2 SVGIG (reference sequence). This CDR3 comprises 15 residues. Trimming stripped 1 base from V and 0 bases from J, with 10 bases between. CDR3: CAWSARGSSGNTIYF. The CDR3 region has the DNA TGTGCCTGGAGTGCCAGGGGAAGCTCTGGAAACACCATATATTTT.